This TCR beta chain was identified during a study of blood T cells in healthy people across ages. Through a sample-barcoded 5' primer and a J-beta primer mix, a second PCR was run for about 7 to 12 cycles. TCRdb re-called the 5' RACE reads with MiXCR, one entry per CDR3 protein. This sample has 800,000 or so distinct CDR3 sequences, with roughly 25% found just once. Study results and limitations: The authors considered diversity estimates from one million T cells to be underestimates. A roughly linear age-dependent decrease characterized TCR beta diversity per million T cells.

Isolation recovered at least 6 million PBMCs from every sample. This clonotype was seen a few times. The antigen is undetermined. Germline lookup yields CDR1 SGHRS and CDR2 YFSETQ. The CDR3 consists of 16 residues. With 4 bases clipped from V and 4 bases from J, the junction kept 11 bases outside the gene matches. The same data also contributed to another study, on T cells of mothers and their children.

The chain links TRBV5-1 to TRBJ1-5; 7 bases agree with TRBD1. Specimen: blood. The TCR was taken from a boy aged 5-17 years in good health. The CDR3 DNA reads TGCGCCAGCAGCCCGAGGAGAGGGGGCCTTAATCAGCCCCAGCATTTT. Translation: CASSPRRGGLNQPQHF.